These 14 T cell receptor beta chains originate from one sample sequenced in a study of cytomegalovirus exposure and HLA in healthy donors. The protocol was immunoSEQ multiplex PCR, while the TCRdb copy is restricted to in-frame clones and leaves out a portion. The sample consists of about 220,000 clones, 90% to 95% of them appearing once. The specimen sequenced was PBMCs. The source is a woman under 30 in good health and CMV-seronegative.

This rearrangement joins TRBV5-1 to TRBJ1-2, with TRBD1 matching 10 bases. V was pared by 0 bases and J by 4 bases, with 6 bases of the junction left unmatched. The CDR3 runs to 16 residues. The germline V gene has CDR1 SGHRS and CDR2 YFSETQ. CDR3 sequence: CASSLGGQGLLYGYTF. In DNA form, the CDR3 reads TGCGCCAGCAGCTTGGGGGGACAGGGGTTACTCTATGGCTACACCTTC.

This clone appeared a single time. The rearrangement uses TRBV6-5 and TRBJ1-5; 7 bases are a match to TRBD1. In germline, CDR1 is MNHEY, CDR2 SVGAGI. V was clipped by 6 bases and J by 1 base; unmatched bases: 6. The CDR3 length is 15 residues. The CDR3, as DNA: TGTGCCAGCAGGAGGGACAGAGTCAGCAATCAGCCCCAGCATTTT. This gives the protein CASRRDRVSNQPQHF.

The chain employs TRBV28 and TRBJ1-2, with 8 bases that match TRBD1. Trimming took 5 bases from V and 3 from J; bases not matched to a gene: 8. The CDR3 consists of 15 residues. The V gene's germline CDR1 is MDHEN and CDR2 SYDVKM. For the CDR3, the DNA is TGTGCCAGCAGTCCACCGACAGGGGCCCACTATGGCTACACCTTC. This sequence encodes CASSPPTGAHYGYTF.

V gene TRBV5-4 combines with J gene TRBJ2-7; 8 bases fit TRBD2. CDR3 size: 17 residues. V gave up 5 bases and J gave up 0 bases; unmatched junction bases: 13. Germline lookup yields CDR1 SGHNT and CDR2 YYREEE (reference sequence). CDR3 in amino acids: CASRKSSGGGSSYEQYF. CDR3 nucleotides: TGTGCCAGCAGGAAGTCGTCTGGCGGGGGGAGCTCCTACGAGCAGTACTTC.

The chain carries TRBV7-2 and TRBJ2-2; 9 bases map to TRBD2. Germline V gene sequence: CDR1 SGHTA, CDR2 FQGNSA. After removal of 3 bases from V and 2 bases from J, the junction contained 10 bases not matched to a gene. The CDR3 runs 18 residues. In DNA form, the CDR3 reads TGTGCCAGCAGCTTGATTTATAGCGGGAGTGATAACACCGGGGAGCTGTTTTTT. The encoded protein is CASSLIYSGSDNTGELFF.

This chain uses TRBV4-1 with TRBJ2-4; 13 positions agree with TRBD2. Trimming removed 1 base from V and 8 bases from J; junction bases left unmatched: 2. Germline-derived CDR1 and CDR2 are MGHRA and YSYEKL. The CDR3 totals 15 residues. The CDR3 protein is CASSQVGLAGDIQYF. CDR3 DNA sequence: TGCGCCAGCAGCCAAGTCGGACTAGCGGGAGACATTCAGTACTTC.

The chain couples TRBV4-2 to TRBJ2-1; 9 bases match TRBD1. This CDR3 region has 15 residues. Germline V gives CDR1 LGHNA, CDR2 YNFKEQ. V shed 1 base and J 5 bases; nucleotides not matched to a gene: 3. CDR3 sequence: CASSQGGQGHNEQFF. In DNA, the CDR3 is TGTGCCAGCAGCCAAGGGGGACAGGGCCACAATGAGCAGTTCTTC.

The rearrangement joins TRBV29-1 to TRBJ1-3, with D possibly matching TRBD1 (6 bases). Germline V gene data show CDR1 as SQVTM and CDR2 as ANQGSEA. This CDR3 is 15 amino acids long. V lost 7 bases, J lost 0 bases, and 16 bases lay in between. The DNA for the CDR3 is TGCAGCGCCCGGACAGTCCACAACTCTGGAAACACCATATATTTT. Translated, it gives CSARTVHNSGNTIYF. Combining the CDR3 with reference TRBV29-1 and TRBJ1-3 gives the whole variable domain SAVISQKPSRDICQRGTSLTIQCQVDSQVTMMFWYRQQPGQSLTLIATANQGSEATYESGFVIDKFPISRPNLTFSTLTVSNMSPEDSSIYLCSARTVHNSGNTIYFGEGSWLTVV.

The V and J genes are TRBV7-9 and TRBJ1-1; tentatively, D is TRBD1 (6 bases). This CDR3 comprises 14 residues. V gave up 5 bases and J gave up 2 bases, with 12 bases separating them. CDR1 and CDR2 (germline): SEHNR, FQNEAQ (reference sequence). DNA of the CDR3: TGTGCCAGCAGCCGGCCGGGGGGCAACACTGAAGCTTTCTTT. Its protein product is CASSRPGGNTEAFF.

V is TRBV6-1 and J is TRBJ2-3; TRBD2 matches 12 bases. Looked up from germline, CDR1 is MNHNS and CDR2 is SASEGT. This CDR3 contains 14 residues. The V gene end was trimmed by 8 bases and the J gene end by 5 bases; junction bases not matched to a gene: 5. CDR3 sequence (DNA): TGTGCCAGCCTAGCGGGAGGGCCCGGAGATACGCAGTATTTT. As protein: CASLAGGPGDTQYF.

V and J are TRBV5-8 and TRBJ2-1; TRBD2 might be the D (6 bases). CDR1 and CDR2 (germline): SGHTS, YDEGEE. V lost 4 bases to trimming and J lost 5 bases, with 16 bases between them. The CDR3 length is 15 residues. CDR3 nucleotide sequence: TGTGCCAGCAGCACCGGGACTGTGTCCCACAATGAGCAGTTCTTC. Translating it yields CASSTGTVSHNEQFF.

This chain links TRBV30 with TRBJ1-3; D is uncertain. CDR1 and CDR2 (germline): GTSNPN, SVGIG (reference sequence). This CDR3 region has 15 residues. V was cut by 4 bases and J by 5 bases, with 18 bases left in between. In DNA form, the CDR3 reads TGTGCCTGGAATAGCCGCCTGACTTCGAGAAACACCATATATTTT. As protein: CAWNSRLTSRNTIYF.

The chain carries TRBV27 and TRBJ1-2; TRBD1 aligns across 7 bases. The CDR3 is 12 residues long. Per germline, CDR1 MNHEY and CDR2 SMNVEV (reference sequence). J was trimmed by 8 bases and V by 6 bases; bases with no gene match: 6. CDR3 sequence: CASSESGGGYTF. CDR3 sequence (DNA): TGTGCCAGCAGCGAATCAGGGGGAGGCTACACCTTC.

This chain joins TRBV5-8 and TRBJ1-2; maybe TRBD1 (5 bases). This CDR3 region has 15 residues. The V gene lost 4 bases and the J gene lost 3 bases, with 16 bases spanning the gap. Germline V lookup: CDR1 SGHTS, CDR2 YDEGEE. The DNA of the CDR3 is TGTGCCAGCAGCCGATCAGGGCCACAGGACTATGGCTACACCTTC. It translates to CASSRSGPQDYGYTF. Supplemented by reference TRBV5-8 and TRBJ1-2, the full variable domain reads EAGVTQSPTHLIKTRGQQATLRCSPISGHTSVYWYQQALGLGLQFLLWYDEGEERNRGNFPPRFSGRQFPNYSSELNVNALELEDSALYLCASSRSGPQDYGYTFGSGTRLTVV.